The rows below give T cell receptor beta chains drawn from one sample of a study of T-cell memory formation after mild COVID-19. TCRdb analysed the 5' RACE reads with MiXCR anew, one entry per CDR3 protein. The repertoire consists of hundreds of thousands of distinct CDR3 sequences, with approximately 18% occurring once and the leading ten covering approximately 21%. Specimen: PBMCs or a T cell subset sorted from them (not recorded which). The receptors here all came from a man aged 18 to 29 who had mild COVID-19 (a few samples of this study predate the infection). Cell type and time point are not known. CDR3s leave out the opening cysteine and the closing phenylalanine or tryptophan.

TRBV7-2	TRBJ1-2	ASSLARRQSYGYT
TRBV10-3	TRBJ2-7	AVNGQGASYEQY
TRBV29-1	TRBJ2-2	SVRSTSGGNTGELF
TRBV24-1	TRBJ2-3	ATSDKGKADTQY
TRBV7-2	TRBJ2-2	ASSLVLGKGAIGELF
TRBV19	TRBJ1-1	ASSILAEAF
TRBV29-1	TRBJ2-1	SVETAGGSSNEQF
TRBV6-2/TRBV6-3	TRBJ2-7	ASSYSYGAGDEQY
TRBV12-3/TRBV12-4	TRBJ2-7	ASSFFGRSSEQY
TRBV19	TRBJ1-1	ASSIGGLNTEAF
TRBV3-1	TRBJ2-1	ASSLEGTYNEQF
TRBV6-2/TRBV6-3	TRBJ2-3	ASSYSGPDTQY
TRBV7-8	TRBJ2-3	ASSRRRSADTQY
TRBV11-2	TRBJ2-7	ASSYDRTYEQY
TRBV28	TRBJ1-5	AESQHGIYQPQH
TRBV7-6	TRBJ1-6	ASSLGSGLAKSPLH
TRBV5-1	TRBJ1-4	ASSLEPGQGGEKLF